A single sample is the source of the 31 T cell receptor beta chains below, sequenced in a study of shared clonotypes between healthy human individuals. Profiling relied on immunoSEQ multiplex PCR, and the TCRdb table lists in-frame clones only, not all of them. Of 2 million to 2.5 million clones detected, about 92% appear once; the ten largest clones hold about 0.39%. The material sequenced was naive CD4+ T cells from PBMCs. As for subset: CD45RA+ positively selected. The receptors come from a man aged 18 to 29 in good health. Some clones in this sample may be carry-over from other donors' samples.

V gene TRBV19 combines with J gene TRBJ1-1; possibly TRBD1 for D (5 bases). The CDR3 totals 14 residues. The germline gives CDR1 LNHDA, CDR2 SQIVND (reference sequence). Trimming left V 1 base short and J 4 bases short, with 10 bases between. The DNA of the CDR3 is TGTGCCAGTAGTATAGTAGGGACCCTCACTGAAGCTTTCTTT. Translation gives CASSIVGTLTEAFF. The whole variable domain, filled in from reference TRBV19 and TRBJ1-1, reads DGGITQSPKYLFRKEGQNVTLSCEQNLNHDAMYWYRQDPGQGLRLIYYSQIVNDFQKGDIAEGYSVSREKKESFPLTVTSAQKNPTAFYLCASSIVGTLTEAFFGQGTRLTVV.

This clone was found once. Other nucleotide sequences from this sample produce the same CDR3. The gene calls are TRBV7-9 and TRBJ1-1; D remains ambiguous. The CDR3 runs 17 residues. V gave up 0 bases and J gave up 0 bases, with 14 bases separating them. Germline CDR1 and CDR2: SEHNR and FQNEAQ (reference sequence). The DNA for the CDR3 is TGTGCCAGCAGCTTAGCGCCGCCGGGGTACATGAACACTGAAGCTTTCTTT. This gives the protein CASSLAPPGYMNTEAFF.

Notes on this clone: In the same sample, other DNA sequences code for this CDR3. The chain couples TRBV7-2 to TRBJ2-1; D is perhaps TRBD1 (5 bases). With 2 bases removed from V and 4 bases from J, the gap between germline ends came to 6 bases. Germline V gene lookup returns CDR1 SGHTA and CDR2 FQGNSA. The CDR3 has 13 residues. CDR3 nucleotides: TGTGCCAGCAGCTTATCAGGGTACAATGAGCAGTTCTTC. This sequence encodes CASSLSGYNEQFF.

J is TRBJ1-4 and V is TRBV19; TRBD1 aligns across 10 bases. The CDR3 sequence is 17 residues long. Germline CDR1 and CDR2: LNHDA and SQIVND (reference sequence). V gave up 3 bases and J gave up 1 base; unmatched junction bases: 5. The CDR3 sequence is CASSMRDRGRTNEKLFF. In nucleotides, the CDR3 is TGTGCCAGTAGTATGCGGGACAGGGGAAGAACTAATGAAAAACTGTTTTTT.

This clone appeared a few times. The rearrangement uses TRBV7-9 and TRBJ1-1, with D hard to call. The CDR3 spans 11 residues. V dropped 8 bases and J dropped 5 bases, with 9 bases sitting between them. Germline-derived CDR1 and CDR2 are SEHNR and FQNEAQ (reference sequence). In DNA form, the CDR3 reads TGTGCCAGCTCCACGGTAACTGAAGCTTTCTTT. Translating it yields CASSTVTEAFF. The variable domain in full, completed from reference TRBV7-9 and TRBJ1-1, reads DTGVSQNPRHKITKRGQNVTFRCDPISEHNRLYWYRQTLGQGPEFLTYFQNEAQLEKSRLLSDRFSAERPKGSFSTLEIQRTEQGDSAMYLCASSTVTEAFFGQGTRLTVV.

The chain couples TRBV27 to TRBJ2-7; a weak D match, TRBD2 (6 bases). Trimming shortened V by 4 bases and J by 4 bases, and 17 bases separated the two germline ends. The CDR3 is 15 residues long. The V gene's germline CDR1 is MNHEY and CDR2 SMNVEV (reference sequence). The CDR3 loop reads CASSSGGAGQYEQYF. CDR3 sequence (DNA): TGTGCCAGCAGTTCCGGCGGGGCAGGGCAGTACGAGCAGTACTTC.

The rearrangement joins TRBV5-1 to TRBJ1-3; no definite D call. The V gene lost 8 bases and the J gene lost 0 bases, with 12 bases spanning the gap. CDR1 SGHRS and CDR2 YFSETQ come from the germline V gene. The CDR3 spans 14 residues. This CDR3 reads CASSDGSSGNTIYF. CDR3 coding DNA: TGCGCCAGTTCCGACGGGAGCTCTGGAAACACCATATATTTT.

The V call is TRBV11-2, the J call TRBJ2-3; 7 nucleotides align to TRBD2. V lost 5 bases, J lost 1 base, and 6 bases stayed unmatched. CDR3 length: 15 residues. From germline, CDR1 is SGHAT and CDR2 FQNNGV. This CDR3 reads CASSGAGSRTDTQYF. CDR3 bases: TGTGCCAGCAGCGGAGCGGGGAGCCGCACAGATACGCAGTATTTT. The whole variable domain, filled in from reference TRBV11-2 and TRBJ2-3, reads EAGVAQSPRYKIIEKRQSVAFWCNPISGHATLYWYQQILGQGPKLLIQFQNNGVVDDSQLPKDRFSAERLKGVDSTLKIQPAKLEDSAVYLCASSGAGSRTDTQYFGPGTRLTVL.

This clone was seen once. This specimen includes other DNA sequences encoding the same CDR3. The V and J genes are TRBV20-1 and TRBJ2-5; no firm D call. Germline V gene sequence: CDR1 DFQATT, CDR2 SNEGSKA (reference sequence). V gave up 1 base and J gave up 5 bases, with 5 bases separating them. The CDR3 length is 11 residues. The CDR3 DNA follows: TGCAGTGCTAGAGGATTGGAGACCCAGTACTTC. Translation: CSARGLETQYF.

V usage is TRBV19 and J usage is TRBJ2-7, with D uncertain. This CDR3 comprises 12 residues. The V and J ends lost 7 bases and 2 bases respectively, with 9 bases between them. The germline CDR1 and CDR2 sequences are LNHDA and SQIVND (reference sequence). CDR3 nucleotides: TGTGCCAGTATTGAACGGGCCTACGAGCAGTACTTC. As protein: CASIERAYEQYF.

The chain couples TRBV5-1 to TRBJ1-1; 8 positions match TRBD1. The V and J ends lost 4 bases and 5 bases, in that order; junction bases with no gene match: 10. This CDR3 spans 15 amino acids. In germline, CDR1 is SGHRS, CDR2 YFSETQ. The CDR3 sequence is CASSHPGQVGTEAFF. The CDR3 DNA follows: TGCGCCAGCAGCCATCCGGGACAGGTGGGGACTGAAGCTTTCTTT.

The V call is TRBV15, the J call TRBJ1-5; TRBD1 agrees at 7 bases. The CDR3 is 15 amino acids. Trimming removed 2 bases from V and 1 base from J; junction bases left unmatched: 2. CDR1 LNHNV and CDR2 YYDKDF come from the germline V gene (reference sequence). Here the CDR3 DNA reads TGTGCCACCAGCAGATCAGGGGGAAGCAATCAGCCCCAGCATTTT. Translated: CATSRSGGSNQPQHF.

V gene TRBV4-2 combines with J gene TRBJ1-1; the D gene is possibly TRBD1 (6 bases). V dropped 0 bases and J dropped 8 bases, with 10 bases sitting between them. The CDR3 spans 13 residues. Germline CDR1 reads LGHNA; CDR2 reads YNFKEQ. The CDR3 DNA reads TGTGCCAGCAGCCAAGATCACAGGGTGGAAGCTTTCTTT. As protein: CASSQDHRVEAFF.

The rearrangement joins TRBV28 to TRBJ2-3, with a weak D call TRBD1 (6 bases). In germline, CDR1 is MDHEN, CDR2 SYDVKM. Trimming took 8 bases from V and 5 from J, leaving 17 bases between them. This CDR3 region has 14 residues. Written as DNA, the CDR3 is TGTGCCAGCGGTCAGGCAGGGGCTCTAGATACGCAGTATTTT. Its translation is CASGQAGALDTQYF.

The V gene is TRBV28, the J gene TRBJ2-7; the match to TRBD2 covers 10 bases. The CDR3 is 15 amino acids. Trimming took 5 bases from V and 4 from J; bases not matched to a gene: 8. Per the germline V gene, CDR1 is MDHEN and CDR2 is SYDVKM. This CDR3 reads CASSPSSGRGYEQYF. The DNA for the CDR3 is TGTGCCAGCAGTCCCTCTAGCGGGAGAGGGTACGAGCAGTACTTC.

The DNA for the CDR3 is TGTGCCAGCAGCCTACGACAGGGACTGGATGAAAAACTGTTTTTT. As protein: CASSLRQGLDEKLFF. The chain is built from TRBV21-1 and TRBJ1-4; TRBD1 was called by the table and not checked on the DNA. TRBV21-1 constitutes a pseudogene. CDR3 size: 15 residues.

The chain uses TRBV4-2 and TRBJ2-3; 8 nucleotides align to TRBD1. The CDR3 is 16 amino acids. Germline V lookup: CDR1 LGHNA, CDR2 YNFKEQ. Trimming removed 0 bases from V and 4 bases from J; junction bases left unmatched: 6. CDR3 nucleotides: TGTGCCAGCAGCCAAGATTCAGGGGGCGCCTCAGATACGCAGTATTTT. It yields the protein CASSQDSGGASDTQYF.

Written as DNA, the CDR3 is TGTGCCAGCAGCTTGGGAGACAGGCACAATCAGCCCCAGCATTTT. This encodes CASSLGDRHNQPQHF. The chain recombines TRBV5-5 with TRBJ1-5; a possible D gene is TRBD1 (6 bases). V was shortened by 0 bases and J by 3 bases, with 10 bases between the two germline ends. Germline V CDR1 and CDR2: SGHKS, YYEKEE (reference sequence). This CDR3 contains 15 residues.

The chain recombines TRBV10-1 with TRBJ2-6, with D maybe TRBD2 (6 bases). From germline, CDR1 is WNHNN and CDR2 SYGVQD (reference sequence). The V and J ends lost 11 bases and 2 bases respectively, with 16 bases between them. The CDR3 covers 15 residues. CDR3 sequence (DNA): TGCGCCCGGAGCGGGCTGGCTGCTGGGGCCAACGTCCTGACTTTC. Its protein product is CARSGLAAGANVLTF.

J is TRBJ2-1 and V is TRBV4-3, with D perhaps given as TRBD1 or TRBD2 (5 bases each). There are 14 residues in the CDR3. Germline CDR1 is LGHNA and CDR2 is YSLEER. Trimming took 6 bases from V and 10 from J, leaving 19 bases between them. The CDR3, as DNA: TGCGCCAGCAGAAACCTGGGAGAGGGGCACGAGCAGTTCTTC. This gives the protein CASRNLGEGHEQFF.

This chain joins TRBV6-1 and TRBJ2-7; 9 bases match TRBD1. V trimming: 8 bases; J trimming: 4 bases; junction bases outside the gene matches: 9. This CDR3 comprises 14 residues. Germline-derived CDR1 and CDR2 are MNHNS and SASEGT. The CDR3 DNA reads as TGTGCCAGCCCCCGAGGGACAGGGCCGTACGAGCAGTACTTC. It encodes CASPRGTGPYEQYF.

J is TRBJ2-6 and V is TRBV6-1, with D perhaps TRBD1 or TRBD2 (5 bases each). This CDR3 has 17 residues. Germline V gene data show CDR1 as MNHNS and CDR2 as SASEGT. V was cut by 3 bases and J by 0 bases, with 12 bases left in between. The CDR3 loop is CASSDRGFYSGANVLTF. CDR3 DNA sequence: TGTGCCAGCAGTGATCGGGGCTTCTACTCTGGGGCCAACGTCCTGACTTTC.

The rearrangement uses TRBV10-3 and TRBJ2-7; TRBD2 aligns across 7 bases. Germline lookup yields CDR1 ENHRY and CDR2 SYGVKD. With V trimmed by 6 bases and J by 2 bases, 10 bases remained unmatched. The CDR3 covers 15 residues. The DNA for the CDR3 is TGTGCCATCAGGATGACGGGACGGGGGGCCTACGAGCAGTACTTC. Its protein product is CAIRMTGRGAYEQYF.

CDR3 nucleotides: TGTGCCAGCAGCCACCCAAGCCAGAGCGGGACCACCTACGAGCAGTACTTC. Residues: CASSHPSQSGTTYEQYF. The V and J genes are TRBV4-2 and TRBJ2-7; 7 nucleotides match TRBD2. Germline values: CDR1 LGHNA, CDR2 YNFKEQ. The V segment lost 3 bases and the J segment 2 bases; nucleotides outside the gene matches: 13. The CDR3 sequence is 17 residues long.

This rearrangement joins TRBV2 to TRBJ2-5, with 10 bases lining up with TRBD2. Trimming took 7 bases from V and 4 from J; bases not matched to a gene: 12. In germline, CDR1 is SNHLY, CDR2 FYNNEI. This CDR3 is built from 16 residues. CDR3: CASTRSASGSGETQYF. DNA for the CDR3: TGTGCCAGCACCCGCAGCGCTAGCGGGAGTGGAGAGACCCAGTACTTC. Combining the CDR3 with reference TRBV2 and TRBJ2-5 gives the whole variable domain EPEVTQTPSHQVTQMGQEVILRCVPISNHLYFYWYRQILGQKVEFLVSFYNNEISEKSEIFDDQFSVERPDGSNFTLKIRSTKLEDSAMYFCASTRSASGSGETQYFGPGTRLLVL.

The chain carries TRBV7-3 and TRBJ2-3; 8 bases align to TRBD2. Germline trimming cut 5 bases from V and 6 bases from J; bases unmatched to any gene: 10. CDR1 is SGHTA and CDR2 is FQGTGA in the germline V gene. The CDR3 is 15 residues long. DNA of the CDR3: TGTGCCAGCAGCCCCGGCACGGGAGGGTGGGATACGCAGTATTTT. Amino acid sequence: CASSPGTGGWDTQYF. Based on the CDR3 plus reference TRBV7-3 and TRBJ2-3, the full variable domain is GAGVSQTPSNKVTEKGKYVELRCDPISGHTALYWYRQSLGQGPEFLIYFQGTGAADDSGLPNDRFFAVRPEGSVSTLKIQRTERGDSAVYLCASSPGTGGWDTQYFGPGTRLTVL.

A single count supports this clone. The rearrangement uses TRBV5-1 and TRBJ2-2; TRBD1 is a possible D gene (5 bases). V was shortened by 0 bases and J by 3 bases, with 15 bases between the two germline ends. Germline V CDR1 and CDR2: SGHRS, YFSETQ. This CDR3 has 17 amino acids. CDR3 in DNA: TGCGCCAGCAGCTTGGCAGACAGCTCCGAGGACACCGGGGAGCTGTTTTTT. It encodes CASSLADSSEDTGELFF.

CDR3 coding DNA: TGTGCCAGCAGTGAATCCGGGACAGGGGACTATGGCTACACCTTC. Its translation: CASSESGTGDYGYTF. The rearrangement uses TRBV2 and TRBJ1-2, with 10 bases fitting TRBD1. The CDR3 length is 15 residues. Germline V CDR1 and CDR2: SNHLY, FYNNEI. Trimming removed 2 bases from V and 3 bases from J; junction bases left unmatched: 3.

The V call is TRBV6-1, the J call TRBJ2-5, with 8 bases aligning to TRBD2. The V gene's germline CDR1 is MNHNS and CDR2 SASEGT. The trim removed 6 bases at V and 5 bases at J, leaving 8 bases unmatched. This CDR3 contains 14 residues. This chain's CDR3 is CASSPGGVRETQYF. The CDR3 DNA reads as TGTGCCAGCAGCCCCGGGGGGGTCAGGGAGACCCAGTACTTC.

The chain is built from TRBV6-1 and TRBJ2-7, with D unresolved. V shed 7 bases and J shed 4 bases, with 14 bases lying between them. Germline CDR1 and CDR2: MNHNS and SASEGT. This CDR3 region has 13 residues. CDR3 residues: CASKAYPFYEQYF. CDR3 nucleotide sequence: TGTGCCAGCAAGGCCTATCCATTTTACGAGCAGTACTTC.

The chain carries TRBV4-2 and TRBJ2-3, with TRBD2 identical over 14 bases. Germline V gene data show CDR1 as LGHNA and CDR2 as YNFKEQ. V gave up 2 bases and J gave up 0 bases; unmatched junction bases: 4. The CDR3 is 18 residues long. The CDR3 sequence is CASSQPGTSGGSTDTQYF. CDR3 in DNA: TGTGCCAGCAGCCAACCTGGGACTAGCGGGGGAAGCACAGATACGCAGTATTTT.